Shown below are 7 T cell receptor beta chains from a single sample sequenced in a study of shared clonotypes between healthy human individuals. Profiled with immunoSEQ multiplex PCR; TCRdb holds only in-frame clones, not every one. Of hundreds of thousands of clones in the sample, around four fifths were seen once. The sequencing input was memory CD4+ T cells sorted from blood. This sample's subset: CD45RA-negative fraction. Receptor source: a woman aged 30 to 39 in good health.

V is TRBV6-4 and J is TRBJ2-1; 12 nucleotides line up with TRBD1. This CDR3 is 13 amino acids long. V lost 4 bases to trimming and J lost 13 bases; unmatched junction nucleotides: 5. CDR1 and CDR2 from the germline V gene are MRHNA and SNTAGT. DNA of the CDR3: TGTGCCAGCAGTGCCGGGACAGGGGGCGATCAGTTCTTC. Amino acid sequence: CASSAGTGGDQFF.

This rearrangement joins TRBV5-1 to TRBJ2-6, with a weak D call TRBD2 (6 bases). V gave up 7 bases and J gave up 4 bases, with 18 bases separating them. The CDR3 runs 16 residues. Germline CDR1 reads SGHRS; CDR2 reads YFSETQ. CDR3 sequence reads: CASAIRRAVGANVLTF. In DNA, the CDR3 is TGCGCCAGCGCTATAAGGAGGGCCGTCGGGGCCAACGTCCTGACTTTC.

This chain uses TRBV21-1 with TRBJ2-7; the table gives TRBD2 as D, unverified against the DNA. TRBV21-1 represents a pseudogene. The CDR3 runs 15 residues. The chain's CDR3 is CASSLDLRGRYEQYF. The CDR3 nucleotides are TGTGCCAGCAGCTTGGATTTGCGGGGACGCTACGAGCAGTACTTC.

This chain links TRBV19 with TRBJ2-7, with 7 positions matching TRBD1. The CDR3 totals 15 residues. J was trimmed by 0 bases and V by 7 bases; bases with no gene match: 9. Germline lookup yields CDR1 LNHDA and CDR2 SQIVND (reference sequence). CDR3 in amino acids: CASKVKQGSSYEQYF. The CDR3 DNA sequence: TGTGCCAGTAAGGTCAAACAGGGGAGCTCCTACGAGCAGTACTTC.

This clone has only a few counts. This chain connects TRBV5-4 to TRBJ2-3; D gene unclear. CDR3 length equals 15 residues. Germline V CDR1 and CDR2: SGHNT, YYREEE (reference sequence). V was clipped by 1 base and J by 0 bases, with 9 bases between them. The CDR3 DNA reads TGTGCCAGCAGCTTGACAACTACTAGCACAGATACGCAGTATTTT. Translated: CASSLTTTSTDTQYF.

This chain joins TRBV7-8 and TRBJ2-3, with unresolved D. The V end lost 2 bases, the J end lost 2 bases, and 8 bases lay between the germline ends. This CDR3 has 14 amino acids. CDR1 and CDR2 (germline): SGHVS, FQNEAQ. CDR3 protein: CASSLRITTDTQYF. In DNA form, the CDR3 reads TGTGCCAGCAGCTTAAGGATAACCACAGATACGCAGTATTTT. Variable domain in full (rest from reference TRBV7-8 and TRBJ2-3): GAGVSQSPRYKVAKRGQDVALRCDPISGHVSLFWYQQALGQGPEFLTYFQNEAQLDKSGLPSDRFFAERPEGSVSTLKIQRTQQEDSAVYLCASSLRITTDTQYFGPGTRLTVL.

The chain carries TRBV6-5 and TRBJ1-5; possible D gene TRBD1, 5 bases. This CDR3 comprises 13 residues. V lost 11 bases to trimming and J lost 2 bases, with 13 bases between them. Germline V gene data show CDR1 as MNHEY and CDR2 as SVGAGI. CDR3 nucleotides: TGTGCCTCCCGGGGGGTTGGCAATCAGCCCCAGCATTTT. This translates into CASRGVGNQPQHF.